This T cell receptor beta chain was sequenced for a study of regulatory T cells in long-lasting Graves disease (dated by TCRdb to the early 2020s). Looking at the study overall: In the newly diagnosed Graves' disease group, patients had been taking antithyroid drugs for less than 3 months. Patients with persistent Graves' disease were compared with patients with newly diagnosed Graves' disease using TCR sequencing and RNA sequencing of peripheral blood. The study was conducted in China and was registered as a clinical trial. A total of roughly 35 samples underwent TCR sequencing: about 13 from persistent and around 20 from newly diagnosed Graves' disease patients. General findings and caveats noted by the study authors: Only the TCR beta chain was sequenced and analyzed. Lower TCR Shannon entropy and fewer highly expanded clones were observed in persistent Graves' disease patients than in newly diagnosed patients, which suggested clonal expansion. Patients with persistent disease shared more public clonotypes (roughly 2,900) than newly diagnosed patients did (approximately 990). The small sample size was acknowledged by the authors as a limitation that may reduce accuracy. Because the primary lesion, thyroid tissue, could not be accessed, the study looked at peripheral blood alone.

Library preparation used multiplex PCR. The instrument was an Illumina HiSeq 4000. TCR beta libraries were built with iRepertoire HTBI primers and Arm-PCR amplification of CDR3 regions. Before sequencing, the PCR products went through gel purification. The authors processed their data as follows. A total of around 66 TRBV and more than twelve TRBJ segments were identified across samples and were used for gene usage analysis of CDR3 amino acid clonotypes. Filtered high-quality paired reads were merged into contigs using COPE and FqMerger. BLAST was used to align contigs to IMGT TRBV, TRBD and TRBJ reference genes, with CDR3 defined following IMGT. Clonotypes above 0.1% frequency were classified as highly expanded clones. Repertoire diversity was measured by Shannon entropy, and V-J evenness by the Gini coefficient. A clonotype found in more than one individual was treated as public. TCRdb reprocessing: public reads trimmed at Q25 with fastp, clones called with MiXCR, in-frame beta chains kept. One record per CDR3 amino acid sequence lists the most common genes and DNA. TCRdb's processing, not the authors', yielded these V and J calls. This sample lists 350,000 to 400,000 distinct CDR3 sequences; less than 20% were detected once. The ten most abundant clones make up about a fifth of the sample.

Sample time point, as interpreted from the label and publication: newly diagnosed GD, antithyroid drugs for less than 3 months. For both TCR sequencing and RNA sequencing, RNA was extracted from PBMCs using TRIzol. The diagnosis of Graves' disease followed American Thyroid Association guidelines. The patients came from an endocrinology department in Xi'an, China. Each patient gave around 9.2 milliliters of peripheral blood, collected in an EDTA anticoagulant tube. Ficoll Paque Plus density gradient separation was used to isolate PBMCs, and no further T cell sorting was done. An Agilent 2100 Bioanalyzer and agarose gel were used to check RNA quality, while a NanoDrop 2000 measured RNA concentration. This clonotype was observed a handful of times. The antigen it recognizes is unknown. The sample holds no much larger clone one base away, and base qualities are not on file. Here the sequenced sample was peripheral blood mononuclear cells (PBMCs), taken at new diagnosis, from a patient treated with antithyroid drugs. This TCR came from a female donor with Graves disease.

Read as DNA, the sequence is TGTGCCAGCAGTGCGAGGGACAGGGGGCGAAACACTGAAGCTTTCTTT. It translates as CASSARDRGRNTEAFF. The receptor chain draws on TRBV25-1 and TRBJ1-1; 12 of the junction bases match TRBD1. Taken from cysteine to phenylalanine, the CDR3 has 16 residues. The retained sequence is limited to the CDR3, 48 bases, with the frame set at the first base. The germline V gene yields MGHDK for CDR1 and SYGVNS for CDR2. Unmatched junction bases come to 5, with V trimmed by 4 bases and J by 2 bases.